The 26 T cell receptor beta chains given below trace back to one sample, sequenced in a study of blood T cells in healthy people across ages. Sample-barcoded 5' priming and a J-beta primer mix drove a second PCR of 7 to 11 cycles. MiXCR, run by TCRdb on the 5' RACE reads, gives a single entry per CDR3 protein. The data contain around 1.1 million distinct CDR3 sequences, 35% to 40% of them singletons. The sample comprised blood. The receptors come from a man between 18 and 29 years old in good health.

This clonotype was observed a handful of times. The chain joins TRBV30 to TRBJ1-6; no clear D gene. This CDR3 contains 12 residues. Germline CDR1 is GTSNPN and CDR2 is SVGIG (reference sequence). Trimming left V 3 bases short and J 7 bases short, with 7 bases between. The CDR3 DNA reads TGTGCCTGGAGGGACGGGAATTCACCCCTCCACTTT. Its translation is CAWRDGNSPLHF.

Comment on this clonotype: The junction does not match germline at one end; this may be a read error. The chain employs TRBV9 and TRBJ2-1; possible D gene TRBD2, 5 bases. The germline V gene has CDR1 SGDLS and CDR2 YYNGEE. The CDR3 has 12 residues. CDR3 amino acids: CTSSGRYNEQFF. CDR3 bases: TGTACCAGCAGCGGCCGATACAATGAGCAGTTCTTC. Together with reference TRBV9 and TRBJ2-1, the CDR3 gives the full variable domain: DSGVTQTPKHLITATGQRVTLRCSPRSGDLSVYWYQQSLDQGLQFLIQYYNGEERAKGNILERFSAQQFPDLHSELNLSSLELGDSALYFCTSSGRYNEQFFGPGTRLTVL.

As concerns this clonotype: A clone one base away is much larger, so this may be a read error. The genes are TRBV7-9 and TRBJ2-1; D not certain. CDR3 length: 14 amino acids. The V gene's germline CDR1 is SEHNR and CDR2 FQNEAQ (reference sequence). The CDR3 reads CASSLAMQADERFF. CDR3 DNA sequence: TGTGCCAGCAGCTTAGCAATGCAGGCGGATGAGCGGTTCTTC. Full variable domain (remainder filled in from reference TRBV7-9 and TRBJ2-1): DTGVSQNPRHKITKRGQNVTFRCDPISEHNRLYWYRQTLGQGPEFLTYFQNEAQLEKSRLLSDRFSAERPKGSFSTLEIQRTEQGDSAMYLCASSLAMQADERFFGPGTRLTVL.

The rearrangement uses TRBV2 and TRBJ1-5; 8 nucleotides match TRBD1. Looked up from germline, CDR1 is SNHLY and CDR2 is FYNNEI. This CDR3 spans 15 amino acids. J lost 5 bases, V lost 6 bases, and 9 bases had no gene match. CDR3: CASRLRTGSDQPQHF. DNA for the CDR3: TGTGCCAGCAGACTCAGGACAGGGTCGGATCAGCCCCAGCATTTT.

V usage is TRBV29-1 and J usage is TRBJ1-2; 8 bases line up with TRBD1. The V segment lost 1 base and the J segment 5 bases; nucleotides outside the gene matches: 3. Germline assignment: CDR1 SQVTM and CDR2 ANQGSEA. The CDR3 spans 13 residues. The DNA for the CDR3 is TGCAGCGTTGAAGGACAGGGGTGGTATGGCTACACCTTC. Its protein is CSVEGQGWYGYTF.

The V gene is TRBV6-5, the J gene TRBJ2-6; D gene uncertain. Germline values: CDR1 MNHEY, CDR2 SVGAGI. There are 14 residues in the CDR3. The V end was cut by 0 bases, the J end by 13 bases, with 13 bases between. CDR3 residues: CASSYSPVQSVLTF. CDR3 nucleotide sequence: TGTGCCAGCAGTTACTCCCCGGTTCAGAGTGTCCTGACTTTC.

The rearrangement joins TRBV29-1 to TRBJ1-1; weak D call: TRBD1 (6 bases). Germline V gene data show CDR1 as SQVTM and CDR2 as ANQGSEA. CDR3 length equals 17 residues. V lost 4 bases to trimming and J lost 4 bases, with 25 bases between them. Written as DNA, the CDR3 is TGCAGCGTTGTCATCTTGGGCAGGGGAACCTCGGGCACTGAAGCTTTCTTT. It is translated as CSVVILGRGTSGTEAFF.

This clonotype was counted at least ten times. The V call is TRBV9, the J call TRBJ2-5, with D hard to call. The ends were cut back, 0 bases at V and 2 bases at J, with 11 bases in the middle. This CDR3 has 15 residues. CDR1 is SGDLS, CDR2 YYNGEE, per germline. The CDR3 nucleotides read TGTGCCAGCAGCGTAGAACCCCAGGTACAAGAGACCCAGTACTTC. This sequence encodes CASSVEPQVQETQYF.

J is TRBJ1-4 and V is TRBV9, with D unclear. The CDR3 contains 16 residues. V was trimmed by 2 bases and J by 0 bases, leaving 11 bases between them. Germline-derived CDR1 and CDR2 are SGDLS and YYNGEE. Here the CDR3 DNA reads TGTGCCAGCAGCGTCGCCTATGGGGCAACTAATGAAAAACTGTTTTTT. It specifies CASSVAYGATNEKLFF.

This clonotype was seen only a few times. The V call is TRBV30, the J call TRBJ1-5; D is undetermined. The ends were cut back, 0 bases at V and 0 bases at J, with 12 bases in the middle. This CDR3 is built from 16 residues. The V gene's germline CDR1 is GTSNPN and CDR2 SVGIG (reference sequence). The CDR3 loop reads CAWSVAGDYSNQPQHF. The CDR3 nucleotides are TGTGCCTGGAGTGTAGCAGGAGATTATAGCAATCAGCCCCAGCATTTT.

V gene TRBV7-8 combines with J gene TRBJ1-5; D not resolved. The CDR3 contains 14 residues. From germline, CDR1 is SGHVS and CDR2 FQNEAQ. V lost 5 bases, J lost 3 bases, and 11 bases lay in between. The CDR3 sequence is CASSPEVLNQPQHF. CDR3 DNA: TGTGCCAGCAGCCCCGAGGTTCTCAATCAGCCCCAGCATTTT.

The J gene is TRBJ1-2, the V gene TRBV4-3; D remains unclear. Trimming shortened V by 0 bases and J by 7 bases, and 12 bases separated the two germline ends. The germline CDR1 and CDR2 sequences are LGHNA and YSLEER. This CDR3 comprises 14 residues. CDR3 DNA sequence: TGCGCCAGCAGCCAAGATATGGTTGGAAGTGGCTACACCTTC. It yields the protein CASSQDMVGSGYTF.

This clonotype was found a few times. The chain carries TRBV6-2 or TRBV6-3 and TRBJ2-4; either TRBD1 or TRBD2 may fit D (6 bases each). CDR3 length: 16 amino acids. CDR1 MNHEY and CDR2 SVGEGT come from the germline V gene. V lost 7 bases and J lost 5, with 21 bases in between. In nucleotides, the CDR3 is TGTGCCAGCAAATGGTCGTCGGGGGCAGGGGAAAACATTCAGTACTTC. Protein product: CASKWSSGAGENIQYF.

The sample holds a few counts of this clonotype. This chain joins TRBV20-1 and TRBJ1-5, with D perhaps TRBD1 (5 bases). The germline V gene encodes CDR1 DFQATT and CDR2 SNEGSKA (reference sequence). The V end lost 4 bases, the J end lost 1 base, and 8 bases lay between the germline ends. The CDR3 covers 13 residues. CDR3 nucleotides: TGCAGTGCTAAGGGGTCCAGCAATCAGCCCCAGCATTTT. Protein: CSAKGSSNQPQHF.

V is TRBV18 and J is TRBJ2-7; 8 positions match TRBD2. Germline trimming cut 2 bases from V and 0 bases from J; bases unmatched to any gene: 6. CDR1 and CDR2 (germline): KGHSH, LQKENI. The CDR3 is 16 residues long. For the CDR3, the DNA is TGTGCCAGCTCACCAAATAGCGGGGAAAGCTCCTACGAGCAGTACTTC. Translated: CASSPNSGESSYEQYF.

The chain couples TRBV20-1 to TRBJ2-5, with 9 nucleotides matching TRBD2. Germline V gene data show CDR1 as DFQATT and CDR2 as SNEGSKA (reference sequence). The CDR3 covers 14 residues. Unmatched junction bases numbered 13, after V lost 3 bases and J lost 11 bases. This chain's CDR3 is CSASPGLAPNEQYF. CDR3 DNA: TGCAGTGCTAGTCCGGGACTAGCTCCTAATGAGCAGTACTTC.

V is TRBV6-5 and J is TRBJ2-1; D is unclear. Deletions cut 2 bases from V and 10 bases from J, with 15 bases between. The CDR3 is 14 amino acids. Looked up from germline, CDR1 is MNHEY and CDR2 is SVGAGI. The CDR3 is CASSYGISSYEQFF. The CDR3 region has the DNA TGTGCCAGCAGTTACGGCATTAGCTCCTACGAGCAGTTCTTC.

The genes are TRBV5-1 and TRBJ1-1, with D uncertain. V was cut by 5 bases and J by 5 bases, with 16 bases left in between. This CDR3 is 14 amino acids long. Looked up from germline, CDR1 is SGHRS and CDR2 is YFSETQ. The DNA of the CDR3 is TGCGCCAGCAGTTTTGAGGGATTGGAAACTGAAGCTTTCTTT. This gives the protein CASSFEGLETEAFF.

The CDR3 coding sequence is TGTGCCAGCAGCGTAGAAGGGGATCAGCTCACCTTC. It translates to CASSVEGDQLTF. This chain joins TRBV9 and TRBJ1-2, with a tentative D call TRBD1 (5 bases). Trimming left V 0 bases short and J 13 bases short, with 13 bases between. The CDR3 loop spans 12 amino acids. The germline gives CDR1 SGDLS, CDR2 YYNGEE. The whole variable domain, remainder taken from reference TRBV9 and TRBJ1-2, is DSGVTQTPKHLITATGQRVTLRCSPRSGDLSVYWYQQSLDQGLQFLIQYYNGEERAKGNILERFSAQQFPDLHSELNLSSLELGDSALYFCASSVEGDQLTFGSGTRLTVV.

The rearrangement links TRBV6-1 to TRBJ1-5; maybe TRBD1 (5 bases). CDR1 MNHNS and CDR2 SASEGT come from the germline V gene. Trimming pared 6 bases from V and 3 bases from J, leaving 15 bases between. CDR3 length: 15 residues. The CDR3 DNA sequence: TGTGCCAGCAGCGGATCGGGACCGATCAATCAGCCCCAGCATTTT. The encoded protein is CASSGSGPINQPQHF.

The rearrangement links TRBV28 to TRBJ2-7, with a weak D call TRBD2 (6 bases). The J call may be incorrect, as the DNA end agrees better with TRBJ2-5. The CDR3 runs to 16 residues. Per the germline V gene, CDR1 is MDHEN and CDR2 is SYDVKM. The CDR3 region has the DNA TGTGCCAGCAGTAAAGGAGGAGGGGCTCTCCAAGAGACCCAGTACTTC. Amino acid sequence: CASSKGGGALQETQYF.

The genes are TRBV10-3 and TRBJ2-3; D is perhaps TRBD2 (6 bases). The CDR3 consists of 15 residues. The germline V and J ends were trimmed by 6 bases and 2 bases, with 15 bases remaining between them. Germline CDR1 and CDR2: ENHRY and SYGVKD. In DNA, the CDR3 is TGTGCCATCAGGCCCCGGGACTCCCCCACAGATACGCAGTATTTT. Its translation is CAIRPRDSPTDTQYF.

This rearrangement joins TRBV7-9 to TRBJ2-1; 12 nucleotides agree with TRBD2. Unmatched junction bases numbered 4, after V lost 1 base and J lost 15 bases. Germline V gives CDR1 SEHNR, CDR2 FQNEAQ (reference sequence). The CDR3 is made up of 13 amino acids. CDR3 sequence: CASSLGTSGALFF. The CDR3 nucleotides read TGTGCCAGCAGCTTAGGGACTAGCGGGGCGTTGTTCTTC. The full variable domain, with the rest looked up from reference TRBV7-9 and TRBJ2-1, is DTGVSQNPRHKITKRGQNVTFRCDPISEHNRLYWYRQTLGQGPEFLTYFQNEAQLEKSRLLSDRFSAERPKGSFSTLEIQRTEQGDSAMYLCASSLGTSGALFFGPGTRLTVL.

Of note for this clonotype: A much larger clone differs by one base, so this may be a read error. CDR3 DNA: TGCAGTGCTAGCGACGGCGGGACAGGATCTAGCTACACCTTC. Its translation: CSASDGGTGSSYTF. This sequence joins TRBV20-1 and TRBJ1-2, with TRBD1 identical over 8 bases. The V segment lost 3 bases and the J segment 9 bases; nucleotides outside the gene matches: 12. The germline gives CDR1 DFQATT, CDR2 SNEGSKA (reference sequence). The CDR3 contains 14 residues.

There are a few counts of this clonotype. The chain couples TRBV4-3 to TRBJ1-6; possibly TRBD1 for D (5 bases). V was clipped by 0 bases and J by 9 bases, with 6 bases between them. There are 13 residues in the CDR3. The germline V gene encodes CDR1 LGHNA and CDR2 YSLEER. The CDR3 DNA follows: TGCGCCAGCAGCCAAGATCAGGGTTCACCCCTCCACTTT. This gives the protein CASSQDQGSPLHF.

The sample holds one count of this clonotype. The chain uses TRBV20-1 and TRBJ2-7, with D unresolved. CDR3 length equals 15 residues. The V and J ends lost 2 bases and 5 bases respectively, with 19 bases between them. Germline V gives CDR1 DFQATT, CDR2 SNEGSKA (reference sequence). Here the CDR3 reads CSARWSKESNHEQYF. In nucleotides, the CDR3 is TGCAGTGCTAGATGGTCAAAGGAAAGTAACCACGAGCAGTACTTC.